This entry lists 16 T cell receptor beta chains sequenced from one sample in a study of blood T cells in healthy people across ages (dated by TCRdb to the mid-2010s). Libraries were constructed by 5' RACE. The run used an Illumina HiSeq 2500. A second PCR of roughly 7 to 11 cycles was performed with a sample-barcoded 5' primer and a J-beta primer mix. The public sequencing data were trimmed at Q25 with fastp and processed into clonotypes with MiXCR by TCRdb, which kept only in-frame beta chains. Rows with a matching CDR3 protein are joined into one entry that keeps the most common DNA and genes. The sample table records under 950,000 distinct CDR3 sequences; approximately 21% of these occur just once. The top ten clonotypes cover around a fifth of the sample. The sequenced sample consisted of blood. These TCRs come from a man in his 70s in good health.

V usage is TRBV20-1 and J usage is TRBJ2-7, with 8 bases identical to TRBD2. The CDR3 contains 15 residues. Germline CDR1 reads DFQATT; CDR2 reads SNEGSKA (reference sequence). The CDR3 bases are TGCACCATGCGACCAGCGGGAGTCCTTACTTACGAGCAGTACGTC. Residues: CTMRPAGVLTYEQYV.

The CDR3 DNA reads as TGCAGCGTGACAGGGGGTCGGGAAAAACTGTTTTTT. Translated, it gives CSVTGGREKLFF. The genes are TRBV29-1 and TRBJ1-4, with 9 bases aligning to TRBD1. CDR1 SQVTM and CDR2 ANQGSEA come from the germline V gene. The V gene end was trimmed by 6 bases and the J gene end by 8 bases; junction bases not matched to a gene: 4. This CDR3 contains 12 residues.

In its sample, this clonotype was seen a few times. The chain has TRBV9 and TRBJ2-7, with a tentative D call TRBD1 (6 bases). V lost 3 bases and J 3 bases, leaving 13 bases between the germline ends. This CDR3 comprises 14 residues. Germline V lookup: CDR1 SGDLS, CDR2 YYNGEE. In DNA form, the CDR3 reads TGTGCCAGCAGCGGCCGGGACACCAACTACGAGCAGTACTTC. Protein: CASSGRDTNYEQYF.

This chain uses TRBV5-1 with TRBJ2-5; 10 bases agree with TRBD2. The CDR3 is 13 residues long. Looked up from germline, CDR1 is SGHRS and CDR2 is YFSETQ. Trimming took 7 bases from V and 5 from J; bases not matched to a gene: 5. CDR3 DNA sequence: TGCGCCAGCGGTAGCGGGGGGTCCGAGACCCAGTACTTC. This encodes CASGSGGSETQYF.

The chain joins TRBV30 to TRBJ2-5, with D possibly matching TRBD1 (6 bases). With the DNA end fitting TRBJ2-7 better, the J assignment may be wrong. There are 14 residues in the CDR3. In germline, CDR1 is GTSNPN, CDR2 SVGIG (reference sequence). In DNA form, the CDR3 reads TGTGCCTGGCAAAGGTCAGGGGCGATCTACGAGCAGTACGTC. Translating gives CAWQRSGAIYEQYV.

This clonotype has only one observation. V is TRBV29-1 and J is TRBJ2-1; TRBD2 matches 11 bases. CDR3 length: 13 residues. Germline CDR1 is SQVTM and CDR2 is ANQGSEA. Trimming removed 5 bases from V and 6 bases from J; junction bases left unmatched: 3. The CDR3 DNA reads TGCAGCGTTACTAGCGGGGGTACCAATGAGCAGTTCTTC. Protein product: CSVTSGGTNEQFF.

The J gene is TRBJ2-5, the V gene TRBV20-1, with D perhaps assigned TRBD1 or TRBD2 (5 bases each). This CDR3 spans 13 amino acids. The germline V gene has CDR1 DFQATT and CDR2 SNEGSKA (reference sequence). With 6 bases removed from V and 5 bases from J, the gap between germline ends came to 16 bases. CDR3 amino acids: CSADTRSHETQYF. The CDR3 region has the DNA TGCAGTGCGGACACTAGATCACATGAGACCCAGTACTTC.

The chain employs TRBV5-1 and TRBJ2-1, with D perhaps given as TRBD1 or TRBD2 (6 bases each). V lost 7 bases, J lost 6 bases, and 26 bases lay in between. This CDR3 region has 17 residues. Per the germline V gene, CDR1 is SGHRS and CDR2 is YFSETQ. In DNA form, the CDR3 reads TGCGCCAGCCATCCGGGGGCTAGCGCGCGTTGGGGCAATGAGCAGTTCTTC. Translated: CASHPGASARWGNEQFF.

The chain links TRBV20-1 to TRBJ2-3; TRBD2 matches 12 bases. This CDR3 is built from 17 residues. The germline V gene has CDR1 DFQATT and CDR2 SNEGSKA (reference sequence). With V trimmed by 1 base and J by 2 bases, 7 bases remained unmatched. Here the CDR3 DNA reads TGCAGTGCTAGAGGTCTAACTAGCGGGAGGTTCACAGATACGCAGTATTTT. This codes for CSARGLTSGRFTDTQYF.

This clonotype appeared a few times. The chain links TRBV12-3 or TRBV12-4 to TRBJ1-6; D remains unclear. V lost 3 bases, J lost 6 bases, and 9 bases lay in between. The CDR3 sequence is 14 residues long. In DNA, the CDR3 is TGTGCCAGCAGTTTGAGACGGCTTAATTCACCCCTCCACTTT. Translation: CASSLRRLNSPLHF.

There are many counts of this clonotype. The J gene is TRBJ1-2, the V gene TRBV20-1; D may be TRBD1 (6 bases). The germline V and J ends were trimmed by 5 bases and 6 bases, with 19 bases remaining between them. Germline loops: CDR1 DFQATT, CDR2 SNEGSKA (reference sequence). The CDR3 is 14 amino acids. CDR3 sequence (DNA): TGCAGTGCTCAATATCAGACAGGAGGAAATGGCTACACCTTC. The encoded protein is CSAQYQTGGNGYTF.

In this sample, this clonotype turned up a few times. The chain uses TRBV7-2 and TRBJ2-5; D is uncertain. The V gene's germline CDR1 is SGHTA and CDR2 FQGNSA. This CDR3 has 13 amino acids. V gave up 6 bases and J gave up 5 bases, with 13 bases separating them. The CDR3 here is CASSSRPGETQYF. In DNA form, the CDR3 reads TGTGCCAGCAGTAGTCGCCCGGGTGAGACCCAGTACTTC.

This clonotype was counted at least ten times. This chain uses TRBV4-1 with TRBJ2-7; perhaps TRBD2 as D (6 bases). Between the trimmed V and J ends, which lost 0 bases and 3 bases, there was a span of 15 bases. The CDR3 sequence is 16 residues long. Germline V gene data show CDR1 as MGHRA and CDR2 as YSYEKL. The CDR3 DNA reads TGCGCCAGCAGCCAAGAGTTAGGAGGGAGCAACTACGAGCAGTACTTC. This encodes CASSQELGGSNYEQYF.

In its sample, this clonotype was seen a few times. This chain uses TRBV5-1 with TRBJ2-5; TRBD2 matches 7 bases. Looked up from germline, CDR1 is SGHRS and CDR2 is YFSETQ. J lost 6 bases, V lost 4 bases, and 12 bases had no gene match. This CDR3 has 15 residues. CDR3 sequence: CASSGEGRDGKTQYF. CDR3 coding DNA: TGCGCCAGCAGCGGGGAGGGCAGGGACGGAAAGACCCAGTACTTC.

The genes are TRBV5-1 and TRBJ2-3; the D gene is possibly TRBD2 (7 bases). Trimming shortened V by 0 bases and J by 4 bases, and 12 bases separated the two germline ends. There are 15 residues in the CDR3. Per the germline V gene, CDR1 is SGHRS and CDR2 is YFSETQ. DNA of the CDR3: TGCGCCAGCAGCTTGGGGGGGGGCCTCGCAGATACGCAGTATTTT. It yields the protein CASSLGGGLADTQYF.

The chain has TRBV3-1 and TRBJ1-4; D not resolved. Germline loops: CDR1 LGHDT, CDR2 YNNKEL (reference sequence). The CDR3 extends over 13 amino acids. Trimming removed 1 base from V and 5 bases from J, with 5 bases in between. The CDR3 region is CASSQVQNEKLFF. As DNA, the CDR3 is TGTGCCAGCAGCCAAGTCCAGAATGAAAAACTGTTTTTT.